Described below is a single T cell receptor (beta chain) sequence and its context. The antigen is not known. The assay was immunoSEQ multiplex PCR, and TCRdb's table has in-frame clones only and misses some. The profile shows 2 million to 3 million clones, 93% of them singletons. These data belong to a study of shared clonotypes between healthy human individuals. Regarding the study as a whole: Among donors, clonotype sharing was expected to be affected by sequencing depth.

Germline CDR1 SGHTS, CDR2 YDEGEE. The CDR3 spans 15 residues. The ends were cut back, 4 bases at V and 2 bases at J, with 13 bases in the middle. Sequencing was performed on naive CD4+ T cells from PBMCs. Noted subset: CD45RA+ positively selected. The rearrangement joins TRBV5-8 to TRBJ2-1, with D uncertain. This sequence originates from a man aged 18 to 29 in good health. Some clones in this sample may be carry-over from other donors' samples. The CDR3 here is CASSPWNFTYNEQFF. As DNA, the CDR3 is TGTGCCAGCAGCCCTTGGAATTTTACCTACAATGAGCAGTTCTTC.